The entry below describes one T cell receptor beta chain. This record belongs to a study of patients and donors after allogeneic stem cell transplantation. One entry per CDR3 protein, called by TCRdb with MiXCR from the RT-PCR reads. The repertoire holds roughly 940,000 distinct CDR3 sequences, with roughly 18% as singletons. The CDR3 is 18 residues long. Per germline, CDR1 LGHNA and CDR2 YSLEER. With 0 bases clipped from V and 2 bases from J, the junction kept 7 bases outside the gene matches. The V call is TRBV4-3, the J call TRBJ2-4; 10 positions agree with TRBD2. This clonotype originated in a human donor who was either an allogeneic HSCT recipient or a stem cell or donor lymphocyte infusion donor (not recorded which). It is not recorded whose cells these are; they may come from a transplant donor. The material sequenced was blood, either unsorted or a sorted T cell fraction (not recorded which). As DNA, the CDR3 is TGCGCCAGCAGCCAAGATCTTTCAGCGGGGGGGCCCAAAAACATTCAGTACTTC. Translated: CASSQDLSAGGPKNIQYF.